This entry lists 11 T cell receptor beta chains sequenced from one sample in a study of T cells in Graves' hyperthyroidism and ophthalmopathy. The CDR3 regions of TCR beta were amplified from RNA transcripts. When the TCR CDR3 underwent first-round RT-PCR, the HTBI primer set was used. TCRdb passed the multiplex PCR reads through MiXCR, listing each CDR3 protein once. Among hundreds of thousands of distinct CDR3 sequences listed, around 16% were seen once. Sample: blood. These receptors came from a woman aged 25 to 39 with Graves' hyperthyroidism.

CDR3 sequence reads: CATSDSGIYGYTF. The CDR3 DNA reads TGTGCCACCAGTGATTCGGGGATCTATGGCTACACCTTC. The chain links TRBV24-1 to TRBJ1-2; D unclear. CDR1 KGHDR and CDR2 SFDVKD come from the germline V gene. The V gene lost 2 bases and the J gene lost 4 bases, with 7 bases spanning the gap. The length of the CDR3 is 13 residues.

This clonotype was seen ten or more times. This CDR3 reads CASFLSLAEETQYF. The CDR3 DNA reads TGCGCCAGCTTTTTGTCGCTAGCGGAAGAGACCCAGTACTTC. This rearrangement joins TRBV5-1 to TRBJ2-5, with TRBD2 identical over 7 bases. The ends lost 7 bases at V and 3 bases at J; junction bases unmatched: 9. The CDR3 has 14 residues. Germline values: CDR1 SGHRS, CDR2 YFSETQ.

This clonotype was observed a handful of times. This chain connects TRBV12-3 or TRBV12-4 to TRBJ2-1, with 8 bases lining up with TRBD1. This CDR3 contains 14 residues. V was pared by 6 bases and J by 4 bases, with 5 bases of the junction left unmatched. The CDR3 region is CASRRTGLYNEQFF. CDR3 sequence (DNA): TGTGCCAGCAGAAGGACAGGGCTATACAATGAGCAGTTCTTC.

This clonotype showed up just a few times. This chain's CDR3 is CASSPVRRNSYEQYF. The CDR3 DNA reads TGTGCCAGCTCACCTGTTCGACGGAACTCCTACGAGCAGTACTTC. The rearrangement uses TRBV18 and TRBJ2-7; D ambiguous. Between the trimmed V and J ends, which lost 3 bases and 0 bases, there was a span of 12 bases. The CDR3 totals 15 residues. Germline lookup yields CDR1 KGHSH and CDR2 LQKENI.

This clonotype was observed a single time. This chain joins TRBV7-9 and TRBJ2-3; TRBD1 matches 7 bases. Germline lookup yields CDR1 SEHNR and CDR2 FQNEAQ (reference sequence). The CDR3 is 16 amino acids. J gave up 4 bases and V 3 bases, and 10 bases lay outside the gene matches. CDR3 residues: CASSLGQPGGADTQYF. The DNA of the CDR3 is TGTGCCAGCAGCTTGGGACAGCCCGGTGGCGCAGATACGCAGTATTTT.

This clonotype was counted many times. This chain uses TRBV9 with TRBJ1-1; possibly TRBD1 for D (5 bases). Germline assignment: CDR1 SGDLS and CDR2 YYNGEE. This CDR3 has 16 amino acids. V lost 0 bases to trimming and J lost 0 bases, with 12 bases between them. In DNA form, the CDR3 reads TGTGCCAGCAGCGTAGACGGACGGACAATGAACACTGAAGCTTTCTTT. Translating gives CASSVDGRTMNTEAFF.

Ten or more counts support this clonotype. This chain uses TRBV7-2 with TRBJ2-3; 8 bases map to TRBD2. Germline CDR1 is SGHTA and CDR2 is FQGNSA. The CDR3 covers 15 residues. V dropped 3 bases and J dropped 0; count of bases not matched to a gene: 2. Here the CDR3 reads CASSLKRESTDTQYF. DNA of the CDR3: TGTGCCAGCAGCTTGAAGCGGGAGAGCACAGATACGCAGTATTTT.

This clonotype came up many times. The chain has TRBV18 and TRBJ2-3; D gene uncertain. CDR3 length: 13 residues. Trimming pared 3 bases from V and 4 bases from J, leaving 8 bases between. Germline V gene sequence: CDR1 KGHSH, CDR2 LQKENI. CDR3 sequence (DNA): TGTGCCAGCTCACCGCAGGTGTCAGATACGCAGTATTTT. It is translated as CASSPQVSDTQYF.

This clonotype has at least ten counts. The rearrangement joins TRBV15 to TRBJ2-7; TRBD1 aligns across 9 bases. V was clipped by 3 bases and J by 5 bases; unmatched bases: 2. Germline CDR1 and CDR2: LNHNV and YYDKDF (reference sequence). This CDR3 is built from 13 residues. The CDR3 coding sequence is TGTGCCACCAGCAGTCGGACAGGGGACGAGCAGTACTTC. Protein: CATSSRTGDEQYF.

This clonotype was detected only a few times. This rearrangement joins TRBV12-3 or TRBV12-4 to TRBJ1-2, with 8 positions matching TRBD1. The CDR3 covers 14 residues. The ends lost 8 bases at V and 6 bases at J; junction bases unmatched: 11. CDR3 region: CASCAQGGTNGYTF. Written as DNA, the CDR3 is TGTGCCAGCTGCGCACAGGGGGGAACTAATGGCTACACCTTC.

The chain joins TRBV18 to TRBJ2-2; unclear D gene. Trimming stripped 3 bases from V and 0 bases from J, with 11 bases between. Per germline, CDR1 KGHSH and CDR2 LQKENI. This CDR3 spans 16 amino acids. The CDR3 bases are TGTGCCAGCTCACCGCCAACACCTACGAACACCGGGGAGCTGTTTTTT. Protein product: CASSPPTPTNTGELFF.